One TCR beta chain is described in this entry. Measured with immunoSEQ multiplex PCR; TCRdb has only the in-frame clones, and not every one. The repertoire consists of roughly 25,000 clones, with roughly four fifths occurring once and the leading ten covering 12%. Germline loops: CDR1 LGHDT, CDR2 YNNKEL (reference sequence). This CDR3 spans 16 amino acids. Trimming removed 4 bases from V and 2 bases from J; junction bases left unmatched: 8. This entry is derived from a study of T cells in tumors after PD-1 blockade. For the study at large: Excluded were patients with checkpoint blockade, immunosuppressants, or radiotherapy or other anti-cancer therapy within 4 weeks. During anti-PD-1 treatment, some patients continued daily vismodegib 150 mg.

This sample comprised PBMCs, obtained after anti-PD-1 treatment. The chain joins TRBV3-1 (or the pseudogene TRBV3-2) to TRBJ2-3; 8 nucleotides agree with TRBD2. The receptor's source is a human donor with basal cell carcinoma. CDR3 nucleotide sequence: TGTGCCAGCAGCCCAGGTAGCGGGGATTTCACAGATACGCAGTATTTT. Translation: CASSPGSGDFTDTQYF.